The text below deals with one T cell receptor beta chain. Its specificity is not known. This sample is part of a study of T cell responses to AZD1222 COVID-19 vaccine. General observations from the study: Only 6 or 7 people who got AZD1222 tested seropositive at baseline. CD4 TCRs associated with vaccination spanned spike, dominating at 160-218 and 743-854. Clonal diversity may have been underestimated in mostly white British donors.

The assay was immunoSEQ multiplex PCR, and TCRdb's table has in-frame clones only and misses some. The sample includes some 150,000 clones, approximately 88% seen only once; the top ten take more than 13%. Germline assignment: CDR1 SGHTA and CDR2 FQGTGA. CDR3 length equals 14 residues. After removal of 4 bases from V and 5 bases from J, the junction contained 5 bases not matched to a gene. The genes are TRBV7-3 and TRBJ2-1; 7 bases map to TRBD2. The specimen comprised peripheral blood, sampled on day 0 of AZD1222 vaccination. The TCR sequence derives from an adult in good health. This chain's CDR3 is CASSSGTNHNEQFF. The CDR3 coding sequence is TGTGCCAGCAGCTCCGGGACTAACCACAATGAGCAGTTCTTC.